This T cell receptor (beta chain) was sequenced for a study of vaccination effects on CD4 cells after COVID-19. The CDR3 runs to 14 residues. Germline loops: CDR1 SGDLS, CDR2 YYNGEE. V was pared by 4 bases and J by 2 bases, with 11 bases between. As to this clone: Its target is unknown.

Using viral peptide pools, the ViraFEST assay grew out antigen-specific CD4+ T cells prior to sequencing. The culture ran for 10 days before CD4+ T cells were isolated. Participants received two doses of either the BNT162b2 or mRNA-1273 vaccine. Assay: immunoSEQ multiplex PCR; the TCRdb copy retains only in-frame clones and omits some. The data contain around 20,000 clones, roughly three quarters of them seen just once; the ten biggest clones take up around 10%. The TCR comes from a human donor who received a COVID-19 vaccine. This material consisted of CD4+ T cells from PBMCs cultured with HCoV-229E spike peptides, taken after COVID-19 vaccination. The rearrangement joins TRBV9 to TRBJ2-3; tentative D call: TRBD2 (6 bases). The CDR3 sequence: CASSLRDSTDTQYF. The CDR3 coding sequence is TGTGCCAGCAGCCTGCGGGACTCCACAGATACGCAGTATTTT.